A single sample is the source of the 6 T cell receptor beta chains below, sequenced in a study of shared clonotypes between healthy human individuals. Generated by immunoSEQ multiplex PCR, the TCRdb table keeps only in-frame clones and is missing some. The sample records over a million clones, approximately 80% being singletons. Material for sequencing was memory CD4+ T cells from PBMCs. Subset reported: CD45RA-negative fraction. The source of these receptors is a man aged 18 to 30 in good health. Some clones in this sample may be carry-over from other donors' samples.

This clone was counted only a few times. The sample holds other DNA sequences that translate to the same CDR3. The chain links TRBV6-5 to TRBJ2-2; D ambiguous. The germline gives CDR1 MNHEY, CDR2 SVGAGI. V was trimmed by 0 bases and J by 0 bases, leaving 8 bases between them. The CDR3 runs to 16 residues. The CDR3, as DNA: TGTGCCAGCAGTTACTCCAGAAGGACGAACACCGGGGAGCTGTTTTTT. It translates to CASSYSRRTNTGELFF.

V usage is TRBV18 and J usage is TRBJ2-3; a weak D match, TRBD1 (5 bases). V gave up 3 bases and J gave up 0 bases, with 13 bases separating them. CDR1 and CDR2 from the germline V gene are KGHSH and LQKENI. CDR3 length: 16 residues. CDR3 bases: TGTGCCAGCTCACCCAGGAGCAGGGCGAGCACAGATACGCAGTATTTT. It encodes CASSPRSRASTDTQYF.

The rearrangement joins TRBV6-1 to TRBJ2-5; D not certain. The CDR3 extends over 15 amino acids. CDR1 is MNHNS, CDR2 SASEGT, per germline. V was clipped by 1 base and J by 0 bases, with 9 bases between them. DNA for the CDR3: TGTGCCAGCAGTGAAGGTAGCATTTACCAAGAGACCCAGTACTTC. It specifies CASSEGSIYQETQYF.

Only one count was recorded for this clone. V and J are TRBV7-9 and TRBJ2-2; 9 bases line up with TRBD1. The CDR3 loop spans 16 amino acids. Per germline, CDR1 SEHNR and CDR2 FQNEAQ (reference sequence). V was clipped by 6 bases and J by 4 bases; unmatched bases: 9. CDR3 nucleotide sequence: TGTGCCAGCAGACCTCCGGGACAGGGAAGCACCGGGGAGCTGTTTTTT. Its translation: CASRPPGQGSTGELFF.

The chain employs TRBV27 and TRBJ2-1; the D is unclear. V lost 2 bases and J lost 10, with 12 bases in between. The germline V gene has CDR1 MNHEY and CDR2 SMNVEV (reference sequence). CDR3 length equals 13 residues. The CDR3 nucleotides read TGTGCCAGCAGTTTAACTCCGCGCGGAGAGCAGTTCTTC. Translating it yields CASSLTPRGEQFF.

This chain links TRBV4-2 with TRBJ2-2; the match to TRBD2 covers 9 bases. The CDR3 length is 18 residues. Per germline, CDR1 LGHNA and CDR2 YNFKEQ. V was clipped by 1 base and J by 4 bases; unmatched bases: 10. The CDR3 region is CASSQVKAAGGPTGELFF. CDR3 sequence (DNA): TGTGCCAGCAGCCAAGTAAAGGCCGCGGGAGGGCCCACCGGGGAGCTGTTTTTT.